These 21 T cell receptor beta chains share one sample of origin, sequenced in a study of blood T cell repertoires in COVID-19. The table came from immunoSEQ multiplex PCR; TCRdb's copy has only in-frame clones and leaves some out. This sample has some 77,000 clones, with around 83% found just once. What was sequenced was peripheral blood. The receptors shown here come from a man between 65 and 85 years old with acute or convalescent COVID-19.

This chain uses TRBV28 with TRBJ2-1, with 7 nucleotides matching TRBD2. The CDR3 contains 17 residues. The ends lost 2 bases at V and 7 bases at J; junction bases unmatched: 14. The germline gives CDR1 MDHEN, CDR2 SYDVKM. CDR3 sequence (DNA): TGTGCCAGCAGTTTAGATCTGGCAGCATGGGGAGGGAATGAGCAGTTCTTC. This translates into CASSLDLAAWGGNEQFF.

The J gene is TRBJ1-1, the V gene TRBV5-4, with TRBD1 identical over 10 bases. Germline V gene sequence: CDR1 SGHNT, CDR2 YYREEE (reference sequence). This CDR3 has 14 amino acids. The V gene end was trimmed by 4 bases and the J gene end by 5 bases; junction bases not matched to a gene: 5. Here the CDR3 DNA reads TGTGCCAGCAGCCCCCGGACAGGGGGAACTGAAGCTTTCTTT. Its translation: CASSPRTGGTEAFF.

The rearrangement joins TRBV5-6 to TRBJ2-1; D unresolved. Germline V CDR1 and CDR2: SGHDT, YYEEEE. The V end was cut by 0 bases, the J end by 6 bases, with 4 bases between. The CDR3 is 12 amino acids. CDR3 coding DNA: TGTGCCAGCAGCTTGGTATCCAATGAGCAGTTCTTC. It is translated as CASSLVSNEQFF.

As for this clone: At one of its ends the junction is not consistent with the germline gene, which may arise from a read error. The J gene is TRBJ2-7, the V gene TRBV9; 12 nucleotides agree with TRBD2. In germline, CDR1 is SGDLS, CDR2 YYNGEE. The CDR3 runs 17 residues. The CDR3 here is CASTVPGLAGSPYEQYF. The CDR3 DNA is TGTGCCAGCACCGTACCCGGACTAGCGGGATCCCCCTACGAGCAGTACTTC.

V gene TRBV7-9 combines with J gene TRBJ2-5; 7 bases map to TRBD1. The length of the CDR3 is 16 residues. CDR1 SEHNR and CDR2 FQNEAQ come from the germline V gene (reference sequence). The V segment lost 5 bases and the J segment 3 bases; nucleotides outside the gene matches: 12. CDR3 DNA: TGTGCCAGCAGCCATTTACAGGGGCCGGCAGAAGAGACCCAGTACTTC. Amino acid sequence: CASSHLQGPAEETQYF.

CDR3 region: CASSELAISRAEAFF. The CDR3 DNA reads as TGCGCCAGCAGTGAGTTAGCGATTTCCCGCGCTGAAGCTTTCTTT. The chain combines TRBV10-1 with TRBJ1-1; D gene ambiguous. The CDR3 is made up of 15 amino acids. Between the trimmed V and J ends, which lost 1 base and 6 bases, there was a span of 15 bases. In germline, CDR1 is WNHNN, CDR2 SYGVQD (reference sequence).

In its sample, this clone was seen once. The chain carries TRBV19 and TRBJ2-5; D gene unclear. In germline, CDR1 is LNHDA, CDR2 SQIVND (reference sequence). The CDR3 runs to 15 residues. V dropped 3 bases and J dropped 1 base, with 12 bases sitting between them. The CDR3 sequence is CASSISEAVQETQYF. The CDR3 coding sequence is TGTGCCAGTAGTATCTCCGAGGCAGTCCAAGAGACCCAGTACTTC.

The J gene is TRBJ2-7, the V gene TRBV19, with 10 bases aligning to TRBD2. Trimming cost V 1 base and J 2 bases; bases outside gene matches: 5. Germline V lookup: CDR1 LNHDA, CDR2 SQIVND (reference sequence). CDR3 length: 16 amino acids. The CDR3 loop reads CASSIGRLAGAYEQYF. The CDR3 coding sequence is TGTGCCAGTAGTATAGGACGACTAGCGGGCGCCTACGAGCAGTACTTC.

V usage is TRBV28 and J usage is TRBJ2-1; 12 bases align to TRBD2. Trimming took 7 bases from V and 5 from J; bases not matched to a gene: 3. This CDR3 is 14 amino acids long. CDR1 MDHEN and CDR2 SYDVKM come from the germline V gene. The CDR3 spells CASTWTSGNNEQFF. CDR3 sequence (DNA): TGTGCCAGCACATGGACTAGCGGGAACAATGAGCAGTTCTTC. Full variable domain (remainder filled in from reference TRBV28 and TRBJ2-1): DVKVTQSSRYLVKRTGEKVFLECVQDMDHENMFWYRQDPGLGLRLIYFSYDVKMKEKGDIPEGYSVSREKKERFSLILESASTNQTSMYLCASTWTSGNNEQFFGPGTRLTVL.

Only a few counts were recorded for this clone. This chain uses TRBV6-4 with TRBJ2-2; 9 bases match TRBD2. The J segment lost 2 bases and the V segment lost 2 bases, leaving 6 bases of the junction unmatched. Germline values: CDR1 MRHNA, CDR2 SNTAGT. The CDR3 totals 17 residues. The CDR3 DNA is TGTGCCAGCAGTGACAGGTCTAGCGGGATTAACACCGGGGAGCTGTTTTTT. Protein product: CASSDRSSGINTGELFF.

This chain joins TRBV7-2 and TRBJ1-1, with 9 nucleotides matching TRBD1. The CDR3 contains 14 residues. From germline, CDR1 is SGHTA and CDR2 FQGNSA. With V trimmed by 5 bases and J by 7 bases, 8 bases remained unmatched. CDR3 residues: CASSPQGASFEAFF. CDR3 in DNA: TGTGCCAGCAGCCCACAGGGGGCCTCGTTTGAAGCTTTCTTT.

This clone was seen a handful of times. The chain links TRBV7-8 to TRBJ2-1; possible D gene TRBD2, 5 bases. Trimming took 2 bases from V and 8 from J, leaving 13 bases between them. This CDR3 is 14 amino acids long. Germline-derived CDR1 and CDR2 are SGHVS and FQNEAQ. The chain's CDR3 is CASSLSPSFYEQFF. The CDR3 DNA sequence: TGTGCCAGCAGCTTATCACCTAGCTTCTATGAGCAGTTCTTC.

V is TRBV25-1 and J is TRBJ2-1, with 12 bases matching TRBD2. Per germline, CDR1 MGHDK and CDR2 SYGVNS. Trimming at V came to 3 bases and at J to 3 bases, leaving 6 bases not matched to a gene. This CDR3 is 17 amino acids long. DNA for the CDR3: TGTGCCAGCAGTGATTCACTAGCGGGAGGCCTCTACAATGAGCAGTTCTTC. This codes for CASSDSLAGGLYNEQFF.

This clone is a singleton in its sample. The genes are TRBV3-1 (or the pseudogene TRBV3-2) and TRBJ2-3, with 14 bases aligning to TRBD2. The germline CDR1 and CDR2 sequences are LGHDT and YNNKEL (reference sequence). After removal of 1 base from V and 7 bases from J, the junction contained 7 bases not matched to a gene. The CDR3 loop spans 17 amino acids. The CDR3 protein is CASSQGGLAGARNTQYF. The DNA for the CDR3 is TGTGCCAGCAGCCAAGGGGGACTAGCGGGGGCTAGAAATACGCAGTATTTT.

The CDR3 reads CASSQGAGANVLTF. The CDR3 nucleotides read TGTGCCAGCAGCCAAGGGGCCGGGGCCAACGTCCTGACTTTC. The chain combines TRBV3-1 (or the pseudogene TRBV3-2) with TRBJ2-6; no reliable D call. The germline gives CDR1 LGHDT, CDR2 YNNKEL (reference sequence). The V end lost 1 base, the J end lost 4 bases, and 5 bases lay between the germline ends. The CDR3 has 14 residues.

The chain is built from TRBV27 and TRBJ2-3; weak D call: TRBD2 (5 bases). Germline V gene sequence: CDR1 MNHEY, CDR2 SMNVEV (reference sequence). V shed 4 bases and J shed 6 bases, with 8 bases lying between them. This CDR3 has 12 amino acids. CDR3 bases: TGTGCCAGCAGTTCGGGAACGGATACGCAGTATTTT. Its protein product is CASSSGTDTQYF.

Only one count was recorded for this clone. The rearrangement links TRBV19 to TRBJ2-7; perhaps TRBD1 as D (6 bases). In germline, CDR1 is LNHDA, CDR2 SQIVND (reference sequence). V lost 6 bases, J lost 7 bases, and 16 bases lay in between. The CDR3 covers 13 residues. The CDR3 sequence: CASSQQGVREQYF. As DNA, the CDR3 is TGTGCCAGTAGCCAACAGGGAGTGAGGGAGCAGTACTTC.

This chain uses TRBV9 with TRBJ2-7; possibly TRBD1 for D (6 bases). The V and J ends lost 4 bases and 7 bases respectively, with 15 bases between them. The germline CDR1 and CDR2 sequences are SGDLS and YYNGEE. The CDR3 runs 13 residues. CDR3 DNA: TGTGCCAGCAGCCCACGCTCCACAGGGGAGCAGTACTTC. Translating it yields CASSPRSTGEQYF.

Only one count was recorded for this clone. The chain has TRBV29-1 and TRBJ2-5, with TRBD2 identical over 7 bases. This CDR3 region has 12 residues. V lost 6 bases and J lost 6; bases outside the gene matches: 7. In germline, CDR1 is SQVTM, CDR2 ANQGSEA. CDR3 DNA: TGCAGCGTGGGAGGCGGGGGACAGACCCAGTACTTC. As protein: CSVGGGGQTQYF.

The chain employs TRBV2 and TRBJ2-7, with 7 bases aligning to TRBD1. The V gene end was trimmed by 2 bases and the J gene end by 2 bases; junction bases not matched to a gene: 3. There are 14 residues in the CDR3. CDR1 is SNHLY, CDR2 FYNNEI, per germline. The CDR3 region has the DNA TGTGCCAGCAGTGAAAACAGGGGTCCCTACGAGCAGTACTTC. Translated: CASSENRGPYEQYF.

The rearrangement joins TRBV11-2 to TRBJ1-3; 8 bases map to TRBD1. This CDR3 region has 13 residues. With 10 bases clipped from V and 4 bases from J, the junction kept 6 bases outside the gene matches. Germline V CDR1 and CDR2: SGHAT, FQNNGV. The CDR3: CATQDRVGNTIYF. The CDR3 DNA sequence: TGTGCCACCCAGGACAGGGTCGGAAACACCATATATTTT.